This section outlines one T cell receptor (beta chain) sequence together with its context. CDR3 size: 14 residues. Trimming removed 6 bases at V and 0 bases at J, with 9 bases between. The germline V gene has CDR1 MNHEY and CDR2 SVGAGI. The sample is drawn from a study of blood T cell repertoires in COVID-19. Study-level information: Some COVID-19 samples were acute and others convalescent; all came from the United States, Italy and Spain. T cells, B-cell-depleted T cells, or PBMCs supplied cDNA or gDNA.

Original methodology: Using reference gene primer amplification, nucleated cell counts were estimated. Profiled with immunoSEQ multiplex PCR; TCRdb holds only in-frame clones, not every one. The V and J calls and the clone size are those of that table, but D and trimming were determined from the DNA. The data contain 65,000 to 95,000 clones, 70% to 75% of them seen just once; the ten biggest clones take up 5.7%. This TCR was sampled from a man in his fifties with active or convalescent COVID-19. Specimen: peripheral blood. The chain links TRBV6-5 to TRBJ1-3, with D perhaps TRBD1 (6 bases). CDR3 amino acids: CASRRGSSGNTIYF. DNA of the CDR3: TGTGCCAGCAGGAGGGGGAGCTCTGGAAACACCATATATTTT.